The 10 T cell receptor beta chains reported below all come from one sample, sequenced in a study of shared clonotypes between healthy human individuals. The protocol was immunoSEQ multiplex PCR, while the TCRdb copy is restricted to in-frame clones and leaves out a portion. The sample has 1.4 million or so clones, 97% to 99% seen once; the top ten hold around 0.33%. Sequenced input: naive CD4+ T cells sorted from blood. Indicated subset: CD45RA+ positively selected. The receptors were sampled from a young man in good health.

This chain links TRBV2 with TRBJ2-1; a possible D gene is TRBD1 (6 bases). Germline CDR1 and CDR2: SNHLY and FYNNEI. V lost 5 bases, J lost 0 bases, and 11 bases lay in between. This CDR3 is built from 15 residues. The CDR3 DNA sequence: TGTGCCAGCAGTAGACAGGTCAGCTCCTACAATGAGCAGTTCTTC. Translated, it gives CASSRQVSSYNEQFF.

This clone was recorded once. Other DNA sequences in this specimen translate into the identical CDR3. J is TRBJ2-5 and V is TRBV18; 7 nucleotides line up with TRBD1. The V gene end was trimmed by 2 bases and the J gene end by 1 base; junction bases not matched to a gene: 1. Germline loops: CDR1 KGHSH, CDR2 LQKENI. The CDR3 has 14 amino acids. The CDR3, as DNA: TGTGCCAGCTCACCATGGACAGGCCAAGAGACCCAGTACTTC. Its protein is CASSPWTGQETQYF.

This sequence joins TRBV6-1 and TRBJ1-5, with D unclear. The CDR3 covers 14 residues. CDR1 and CDR2 (germline): MNHNS, SASEGT. V gave up 4 bases and J gave up 3 bases, with 10 bases separating them. The CDR3: CASSGSLNNQPQHF. The CDR3 DNA sequence: TGTGCCAGCAGTGGTAGCCTGAACAATCAGCCCCAGCATTTT.

The chain couples TRBV5-5 to TRBJ2-5; tentatively, D is TRBD2 (5 bases). V was pared by 1 base and J by 9 bases, with 16 bases between. The CDR3 has 14 residues. CDR1 is SGHKS and CDR2 is YYEKEE in the germline V gene (reference sequence). CDR3 region: CASSLPTRGRSQYF. The CDR3 DNA reads TGTGCCAGCAGCTTGCCGACTCGGGGAAGGTCCCAGTACTTC.

In its sample, this clone was seen once. The V and J genes are TRBV9 and TRBJ2-2; D is uncertain. From germline, CDR1 is SGDLS and CDR2 YYNGEE. Trimming took 0 bases from V and 0 from J, leaving 9 bases between them. The CDR3 consists of 16 residues. CDR3 loop: CASSVGNFANTGELFF. CDR3 sequence (DNA): TGTGCCAGCAGCGTAGGTAACTTCGCGAACACCGGGGAGCTGTTTTTT.

This clone appeared a single time. The chain carries TRBV5-5 and TRBJ1-5; D remains ambiguous. The V gene lost 0 bases and the J gene lost 0 bases, with 7 bases spanning the gap. The germline V gene encodes CDR1 SGHKS and CDR2 YYEKEE (reference sequence). The CDR3 has 15 amino acids. The chain's CDR3 is CASSLGDYSNQPQHF. The CDR3 nucleotides are TGTGCCAGCAGCTTGGGGGATTATAGCAATCAGCCCCAGCATTTT.

The chain joins TRBV4-3 to TRBJ2-5; D is unresolved. The V end lost 0 bases, the J end lost 5 bases, and 16 bases lay between the germline ends. Germline V gene lookup returns CDR1 LGHNA and CDR2 YSLEER. The CDR3 contains 16 residues. CDR3 residues: CASSQDIKSLGETQYF. The CDR3 DNA reads as TGCGCCAGCAGCCAAGATATTAAGTCCCTCGGGGAGACCCAGTACTTC.

V and J are TRBV6-1 and TRBJ2-5; 7 bases line up with TRBD2. V was clipped by 2 bases and J by 5 bases; unmatched bases: 11. Germline lookup yields CDR1 MNHNS and CDR2 SASEGT. The CDR3 covers 16 residues. CDR3 sequence: CASSESRAGAVETQYF. The CDR3 DNA is TGTGCCAGCAGTGAAAGCCGGGCGGGAGCTGTCGAGACCCAGTACTTC.

This sequence joins TRBV7-2 and TRBJ2-5; 14 bases fit TRBD2. The CDR3 is 17 amino acids. V lost 5 bases and J lost 5; bases outside the gene matches: 10. Germline lookup yields CDR1 SGHTA and CDR2 FQGNSA. CDR3 DNA: TGTGCCAGCAGCAGCCGACTGGGACTAGCGGGAGTTGAGACCCAGTACTTC. Protein sequence: CASSSRLGLAGVETQYF.

A word on this clone: At one end, the junction sequence differs from germline, possibly due to a read error. The chain's CDR3 is CSVSRDSFNEQFF. In nucleotides, the CDR3 is TGCAGCGTCTCCCGGGACTCCTTCAATGAGCAGTTCTTC. This rearrangement joins TRBV29-1 to TRBJ2-1; TRBD2 might be the D (6 bases). Germline CDR1 reads SQVTM; CDR2 reads ANQGSEA. The CDR3 totals 13 residues.